This TCR beta chain emerged from a study of response to subunit inactivated influenza vaccine. Many counts were recorded for this clonotype. Its antigen is unknown. Germline CDR1 is MDHEN and CDR2 is SYDVKM. The V end lost 3 bases, the J end lost 9 bases, and 21 bases lay between the germline ends. This CDR3 region has 16 residues. Each CDR3 protein is one row after TCRdb ran MiXCR on the RT-PCR reads. Of 430,000 or so distinct CDR3 sequences listed, about a tenth are singletons. Overall study results and limits: There was a suggestion from the authors that each seasonal influenza vaccination recruits few new T cells.

The chain is built from TRBV28 and TRBJ2-1, with D possibly being TRBD1 or TRBD2 (6 bases each). The material was PBMCs from blood, obtained roughly 48 days after vaccination. This clonotype originated in a middle-aged man who received an inactivated influenza vaccine. CDR3 sequence reads: CASSLNPRGLAPEQFF. CDR3 nucleotides: TGTGCCAGCAGTTTGAACCCCCGGGGGCTAGCGCCTGAGCAGTTCTTC.